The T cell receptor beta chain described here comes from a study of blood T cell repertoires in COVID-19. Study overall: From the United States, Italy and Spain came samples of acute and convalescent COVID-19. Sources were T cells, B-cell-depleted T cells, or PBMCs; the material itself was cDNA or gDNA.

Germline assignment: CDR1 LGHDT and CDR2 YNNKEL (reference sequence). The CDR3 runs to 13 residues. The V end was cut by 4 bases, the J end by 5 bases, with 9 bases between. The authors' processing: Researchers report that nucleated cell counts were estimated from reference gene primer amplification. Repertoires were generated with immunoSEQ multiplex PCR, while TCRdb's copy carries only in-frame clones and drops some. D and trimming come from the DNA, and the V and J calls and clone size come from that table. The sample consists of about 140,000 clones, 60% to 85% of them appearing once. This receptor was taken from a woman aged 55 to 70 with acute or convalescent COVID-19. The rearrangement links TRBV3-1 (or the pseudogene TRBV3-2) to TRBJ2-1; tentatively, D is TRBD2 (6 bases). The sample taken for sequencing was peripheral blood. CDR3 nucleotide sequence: TGTGCCAGCAGCCTCGGCGGGGACAATGAGCAGTTCTTC. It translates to CASSLGGDNEQFF.